These 17 T cell receptor beta chains came from one sample sequenced in a study of blood T cells in healthy people across ages. A J-beta primer mix and a sample-barcoded 5' primer were used in a second PCR of about 7 to 12 cycles. TCRdb passed the 5' RACE reads through MiXCR, listing each CDR3 protein once. The table has over 500,000 distinct CDR3 sequences, about 50% seen once. The sample was blood. The receptor source for this set is an elderly woman in good health.

This clonotype was seen at least ten times. This chain links TRBV7-2 with TRBJ2-7; D could derive from TRBD1 or TRBD2 (5 bases each). The germline V gene encodes CDR1 SGHTA and CDR2 FQGNSA. The CDR3 sequence is 12 residues long. Trimming took 7 bases from V and 7 from J, leaving 14 bases between them. CDR3 sequence (DNA): TGTGCCAGCAAAGATTGGGGGTCGGAGCAGTACTTC. Translation: CASKDWGSEQYF.

The chain joins TRBV15 to TRBJ2-1, with TRBD2 matching 12 bases. Per the germline V gene, CDR1 is LNHNV and CDR2 is YYDKDF (reference sequence). Germline trimming cut 6 bases from V and 10 bases from J; bases unmatched to any gene: 4. CDR3 size: 13 residues. CDR3 sequence: CATSLLAGGEQFF. In nucleotides, the CDR3 is TGTGCCACCAGTCTCCTAGCGGGAGGGGAGCAGTTCTTC.

This clonotype was picked up many times. The chain links TRBV24-1 to TRBJ2-5; D not certain. Germline CDR1 and CDR2: KGHDR and SFDVKD. This CDR3 has 14 amino acids. The V and J ends lost 2 bases and 5 bases respectively, with 11 bases between them. CDR3 sequence: CATSDSPLRETQYF. The CDR3 DNA is TGTGCCACCAGTGATTCTCCCTTGCGGGAGACCCAGTACTTC.

There are a few counts of this clonotype. Being one base from a much bigger clone, this may be a read error. The chain links TRBV10-2 to TRBJ2-1; 7 bases align to TRBD2. The J call is in doubt because the DNA end fits TRBJ2-7 better. This CDR3 contains 12 residues. The germline V gene encodes CDR1 WSHSY and CDR2 SAAADI. CDR3 bases: TGCGCCAACGGGAGGTCCTACAATGAGCAGTACTTC. This translates into CANGRSYNEQYF.

The chain joins TRBV7-7 to TRBJ2-5; TRBD1 might be the D (6 bases). Germline CDR1 reads SSHAT; CDR2 reads FNYEAQ (reference sequence). The CDR3 is 18 residues long. V shed 4 bases and J shed 11 bases, with 32 bases lying between them. CDR3: CASSSGELPGHNYAGQYF. CDR3 in DNA: TGTGCCAGCAGCTCAGGAGAACTCCCGGGACACAACTACGCAGGGCAGTACTTC.

This clonotype came up a few times. The chain joins TRBV6-5 to TRBJ2-1; unclear D gene. The CDR3 spans 13 residues. Trimming pared 6 bases from V and 0 bases from J, leaving 6 bases between. CDR1 is MNHEY and CDR2 is SVGAGI in the germline V gene. CDR3 sequence (DNA): TGTGCCAGCAGGGCTTTCTCCTACAATGAGCAGTTCTTC. It translates to CASRAFSYNEQFF.

This clonotype was picked up a small number of times. V gene TRBV20-1 combines with J gene TRBJ1-4; no definite D call. Germline V gene sequence: CDR1 DFQATT, CDR2 SNEGSKA (reference sequence). This CDR3 has 14 residues. V lost 3 bases and J 10 bases, leaving 18 bases between the germline ends. The CDR3 DNA is TGCAGTGCTAGTCCTAATTCAAGGGAGCGAAAACTGTTTTTT. Translated: CSASPNSRERKLFF.

This clonotype has more than one count but fewer than ten. V gene TRBV2 combines with J gene TRBJ2-3; 7 nucleotides align to TRBD2. This CDR3 comprises 13 residues. Germline CDR1 and CDR2: SNHLY and FYNNEI. V gave up 6 bases and J gave up 4 bases; unmatched junction bases: 4. CDR3: CASSAGLADTQYF. As DNA, the CDR3 is TGTGCCAGCAGCGCAGGACTAGCAGATACGCAGTATTTT.

This clonotype has at least ten counts. The chain carries TRBV5-1 and TRBJ2-3; tentatively, D is TRBD2 (5 bases). This CDR3 has 13 residues. The ends were cut back, 5 bases at V and 6 bases at J, with 13 bases in the middle. Germline V CDR1 and CDR2: SGHRS, YFSETQ. The DNA of the CDR3 is TGCGCCAGCAGTGAGACTACGATCGATACGCAGTATTTT. This encodes CASSETTIDTQYF.

The rearrangement links TRBV6-6 to TRBJ1-6; 7 positions agree with TRBD1. Germline V lookup: CDR1 MNHNY, CDR2 SVGAGI (reference sequence). The CDR3 has 14 amino acids. V lost 7 bases to trimming and J lost 5 bases; unmatched junction nucleotides: 5. CDR3 nucleotides: TGTGCCAGCACCCCACAGGGGAATAATTCACCCCTCCACTTT. This sequence encodes CASTPQGNNSPLHF.

A few counts support this clonotype. This may be a read error, as it is one base from a much larger clone. V is TRBV20-1 and J is TRBJ2-7, with TRBD1 matching 10 bases. Germline V gene lookup returns CDR1 DFQATT and CDR2 SNEGSKA (reference sequence). Trimming removed 1 base from V and 7 bases from J; junction bases left unmatched: 19. CDR3 length: 18 amino acids. CDR3 in amino acids: CSARATPGQGFSYNEQYF. CDR3 bases: TGCAGTGCTAGAGCTACACCGGGACAGGGGTTTTCCTACAATGAGCAGTACTTC.

A note on this clonotype: A read error is possible here, since a much larger clone lies one base away. The chain combines TRBV20-1 with TRBJ2-1; D possibly uses TRBD1 or TRBD2 (5 bases each). CDR1 and CDR2 from the germline V gene are DFQATT and SNEGSKA (reference sequence). There are 15 residues in the CDR3. V dropped 6 bases and J dropped 6 bases, with 21 bases sitting between them. The DNA for the CDR3 is TGCAGTGCCTTCTCCTGGACTCAGGGAGTCAATGAGCAGTTCTTC. It is translated as CSAFSWTQGVNEQFF.

This clonotype came up many times. The chain is built from TRBV9 and TRBJ2-3; TRBD1 aligns across 7 bases. The CDR3 runs to 17 residues. The trim removed 2 bases at V and 1 base at J, leaving 10 bases unmatched. CDR1 and CDR2 from the germline V gene are SGDLS and YYNGEE. In DNA form, the CDR3 reads TGTGCCAGCAGCGTTTGGAAGGGGGCAACACGCACAGATACGCAGTATTTT. This gives the protein CASSVWKGATRTDTQYF.

To note about this clonotype: This could be a read error, since a much larger clone is one nucleotide away. Written as DNA, the CDR3 is TGTGCCAGCAGTTTGTTGATCTACGAGCAGTACTTC. Amino acid sequence: CASSLLIYEQYF. The rearrangement links TRBV28 to TRBJ2-7; D is unclear. Germline V gene data show CDR1 as MDHEN and CDR2 as SYDVKM. The CDR3 runs to 12 residues. V was pared by 3 bases and J by 3 bases, with 6 bases between.

A single count supports this clonotype. The rearrangement joins TRBV12-3 or TRBV12-4 to TRBJ2-5; D is ambiguous. V lost 6 bases to trimming and J lost 11 bases, with 28 bases between them. The CDR3 contains 16 residues. CDR3 in amino acids: CASSRTWESSYNEQYF. The CDR3 coding sequence is TGTGCCAGCAGCCGAACGTGGGAAAGCTCCTACAATGAGCAGTACTTC.

This chain connects TRBV7-9 to TRBJ1-4; D not certain. The CDR3 loop spans 16 amino acids. V was trimmed by 1 base and J by 0 bases, leaving 9 bases between them. Germline CDR1 reads SEHNR; CDR2 reads FQNEAQ (reference sequence). Written as DNA, the CDR3 is TGTGCCAGCAGCTTAGGCTCAGCTACAACTAATGAAAAACTGTTTTTT. The encoded protein is CASSLGSATTNEKLFF.

This clonotype was seen more than once but under ten times. The V and J genes are TRBV2 and TRBJ2-1, with D possibly TRBD2 on 6 matching bases. V lost 7 bases, J lost 9 bases, and 16 bases lay in between. From germline, CDR1 is SNHLY and CDR2 FYNNEI. The CDR3 is made up of 13 amino acids. In DNA, the CDR3 is TGTGCCAGCAAAGCAGGGTCCGGGGGTGAGCAGTTCTTC. As protein: CASKAGSGGEQFF.